This TCR beta chain was profiled in a study of shared clonotypes between healthy human individuals. Study-level results: Generation probabilities of non-shared clonotypes were lower (relative to those shared by all four donors).

About this clone: The antigen remains unidentified.

The CDR3 has 17 residues. CDR1 is SGDLS, CDR2 YYNGEE, per germline. The V segment lost 0 bases and the J segment 3 bases; nucleotides outside the gene matches: 6. The protocol was immunoSEQ multiplex PCR, while the TCRdb copy is restricted to in-frame clones and leaves out a portion. The profile shows about 1.1 million clones, 75% to 85% of them singletons. Sequences were obtained from memory CD4+ T cells from PBMCs. Noted subset: CD45RA-negative fraction. The clonotype originates from a man aged 18 to 30 in good health. Some clones in this sample may be carry-over from other donors' samples. This chain connects TRBV9 to TRBJ1-4, with 9 bases that match TRBD1. CDR3 sequence reads: CASSVDGTGNSNEKLFF. The CDR3, as DNA: TGTGCCAGCAGCGTAGACGGGACAGGGAACTCTAATGAAAAACTGTTTTTT.